This TCR beta chain derives from a study of CD8 T cells in ankylosing spondylitis. Study results and caveats: About 8 highly homologous variants made up a TCR beta motif that seemed to typify ankylosing spondylitis blood.

This clonotype was counted many times. Its target is not known. The germline CDR1 and CDR2 sequences are LNHNV and YYDKDF (reference sequence). There are 14 residues in the CDR3. With 8 bases clipped from V and 3 bases from J, the junction kept 7 bases outside the gene matches. Quantitative molecular-barcoded 5'-RACE generated the TCR beta libraries. MiXCR was run by TCRdb on the 5' RACE reads, yielding one entry per CDR3 protein. The repertoire holds roughly 120,000 distinct CDR3 sequences, with 7% as singletons. This chain connects TRBV15 to TRBJ2-3; 8 bases agree with TRBD1. The TCR sequence derives from a male donor with ankylosing spondylitis or in good health (not recorded which). Specimen: blood, either unsorted or a sorted T cell fraction (not recorded which). The DNA of the CDR3 is TGTGCCACCCGGACAGGGCCGACGACAGATACGCAGTATTTT. It codes for CATRTGPTTDTQYF. Full variable domain (rest looked up from reference TRBV15 and TRBJ2-3): DAMVIQNPRYQVTQFGKPVTLSCSQTLNHNVMYWYQQKSSQAPKLLFHYYDKDFNNEADTPDNFQSRRPNTSFCFLDIRSPGLGDTAMYLCATRTGPTTDTQYFGPGTRLTVL.